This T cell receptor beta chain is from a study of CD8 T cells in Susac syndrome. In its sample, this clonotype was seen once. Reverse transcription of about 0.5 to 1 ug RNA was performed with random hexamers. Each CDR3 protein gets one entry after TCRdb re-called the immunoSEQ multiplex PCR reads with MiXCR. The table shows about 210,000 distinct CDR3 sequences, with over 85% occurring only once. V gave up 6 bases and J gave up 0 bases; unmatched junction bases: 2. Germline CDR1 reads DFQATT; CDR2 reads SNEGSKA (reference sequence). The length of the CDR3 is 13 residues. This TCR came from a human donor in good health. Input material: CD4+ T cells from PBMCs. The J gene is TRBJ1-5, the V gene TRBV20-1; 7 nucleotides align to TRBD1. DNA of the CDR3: TGCAGTGCATACAGGGGTAGCAATCAGCCCCAGCATTTT. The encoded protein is CSAYRGSNQPQHF.